The clone carrying this TCR beta chain was seen repeatedly, ten times or more. Transcripts of RNA were the source for amplifying TCR beta CDR3 regions. HTBI primers served in a first-round RT-PCR, which a second-round multiplex PCR followed. Each CDR3 protein is one row after TCRdb ran MiXCR on the multiplex PCR reads. The sample lists almost 400,000 distinct CDR3 sequences; around 16% were seen once. This sample stems from a study of Graves' ophthalmopathy and Graves' hyperthyroidism. V was trimmed by 0 bases and J by 1 base, leaving 9 bases between them. Germline V gene sequence: CDR1 LGHNA, CDR2 YSLEER. The CDR3 length is 15 residues.

This receptor was identified in a woman between 18 and 30 years old with Graves' ophthalmopathy. The sequenced material came from peripheral blood. This sequence joins TRBV4-3 and TRBJ1-1; D gene ambiguous. CDR3 in amino acids: CASSQEGRTNTEAFF. CDR3 coding DNA: TGCGCCAGCAGCCAAGAAGGCCGGACGAACACTGAAGCTTTCTTT.